These 27 T cell receptor beta chains share one sample of origin, sequenced in a study of technical replicates of blood from a handful of donors. The protocol was immunoSEQ multiplex PCR, while the TCRdb copy is restricted to in-frame clones and leaves out a portion. The sample has tens of thousands of clones, approximately 91% seen once. Sequenced sample: T cells isolated from PBMCs. The source is a human donor in good health. Some clones in this sample may be carry-over from other donors' samples.

This chain uses TRBV5-1 with TRBJ2-7, with a tentative D call TRBD1 (6 bases). V lost 4 bases to trimming and J lost 6 bases, with 20 bases between them. Germline V gene data show CDR1 as SGHRS and CDR2 as YFSETQ. The CDR3 loop spans 15 amino acids. CDR3: CASSRGPGEYSEQYF. The CDR3 region has the DNA TGCGCCAGCAGCCGCGGTCCAGGGGAGTACAGCGAGCAGTACTTC.

The chain recombines TRBV28 with TRBJ2-7; TRBD1 matches 7 bases. The CDR3 runs 14 residues. Germline CDR1 is MDHEN and CDR2 is SYDVKM. J was trimmed by 3 bases and V by 6 bases; bases with no gene match: 8. The CDR3 spells CASRTGTLYYEQYF. The CDR3 DNA reads as TGTGCCAGCAGGACAGGGACACTTTACTACGAGCAGTACTTC.

The count of this clone is one. The chain combines TRBV5-1 with TRBJ2-1; the D gene is possibly TRBD2 (6 bases). Germline loops: CDR1 SGHRS, CDR2 YFSETQ. The CDR3 has 15 amino acids. Trimming removed 5 bases from V and 6 bases from J, with 18 bases in between. The CDR3 nucleotides are TGCGCCAGCAGGCTGGGATTCGGGACTCTCAATGAGCAGTTCTTC. Its protein is CASRLGFGTLNEQFF.

V usage is TRBV27 and J usage is TRBJ1-3; tentative D call: TRBD1 (5 bases). CDR3 length: 15 amino acids. V lost 5 bases and J 0 bases, leaving 11 bases between the germline ends. Germline assignment: CDR1 MNHEY and CDR2 SMNVEV (reference sequence). CDR3 protein: CASSLEGPSGNTIYF. CDR3 nucleotide sequence: TGTGCCAGCAGTCTGGAGGGACCCTCTGGAAACACCATATATTTT.

This chain uses TRBV11-2 with TRBJ2-1, with 11 nucleotides matching TRBD2. Per the germline V gene, CDR1 is SGHAT and CDR2 is FQNNGV. Losses at the gene ends were 4 bases for V and 7 bases for J; bases not matched to a gene: 9. The CDR3 is 16 residues long. The CDR3 DNA is TGTGCCAGCAGCTCACCTCTAGCGGGAGGTTGGAATGAGCAGTTCTTC. Its protein product is CASSSPLAGGWNEQFF.

This chain joins TRBV25-1 and TRBJ2-2, with no clear D. The CDR3 contains 16 residues. Germline CDR1 is MGHDK and CDR2 is SYGVNS. Deletions cut 0 bases from V and 1 base from J, with 9 bases between. CDR3 in amino acids: CASSEYVSWNTGELFF. CDR3 DNA sequence: TGTGCCAGCAGTGAATATGTCAGTTGGAACACCGGGGAGCTGTTTTTT. The whole variable domain, filled in from reference TRBV25-1 and TRBJ2-2, reads EADIYQTPRYLVIGTGKKITLECSQTMGHDKMYWYQQDPGMELHLIHYSYGVNSTEKGDLSSESTVSRIRTEHFPLTLESARPSHTSQYLCASSEYVSWNTGELFFGEGSRLTVL.

The J gene is TRBJ1-5, the V gene TRBV7-9, with 8 bases that match TRBD1. This CDR3 is built from 15 residues. V was pared by 5 bases and J by 6 bases, with 9 bases of the junction left unmatched. Germline V gives CDR1 SEHNR, CDR2 FQNEAQ (reference sequence). CDR3 coding DNA: TGTGCCAGCAGCGGAAGGGGACAGGTAATTCAGCCCCAGCATTTT. It is translated as CASSGRGQVIQPQHF.

A few counts support this clone. The CDR3 is CASSESRGGIYNEQFF. DNA of the CDR3: TGCGCCAGCAGCGAATCGCGAGGCGGGATTTACAATGAGCAGTTCTTC. The chain is built from TRBV5-1 and TRBJ2-1; tentatively, D is TRBD2 (6 bases). The V gene lost 4 bases and the J gene lost 4 bases, with 18 bases spanning the gap. This CDR3 has 16 amino acids. CDR1 and CDR2 from the germline V gene are SGHRS and YFSETQ. Complete variable domain (other parts from reference TRBV5-1 and TRBJ2-1): KAGVTQTPRYLIKTRGQQVTLSCSPISGHRSVSWYQQTPGQGLQFLFEYFSETQRNKGNFPGRFSGRQFSNSRSEMNVSTLELGDSALYLCASSESRGGIYNEQFFGPGTRLTVL.

The DNA of the CDR3 is TGTGCCAGCAGCGCGGAGGACGACAATCAGCCCCAGCATTTT. As protein: CASSAEDDNQPQHF. The chain recombines TRBV9 with TRBJ1-5; D is uncertain. The length of the CDR3 is 14 residues. The V gene's germline CDR1 is SGDLS and CDR2 YYNGEE. V lost 3 bases to trimming and J lost 3 bases, with 10 bases between them.

This clone has just one count. This chain connects TRBV18 to TRBJ2-7; the D is unclear. CDR1 is KGHSH, CDR2 LQKENI, per germline. The V gene lost 6 bases and the J gene lost 2 bases, with 14 bases spanning the gap. This CDR3 has 14 amino acids. The CDR3 loop is CASSHVALPYEQYF. CDR3 nucleotides: TGTGCCAGCTCGCACGTCGCGTTACCCTACGAGCAGTACTTC.

The chain carries TRBV9 and TRBJ2-1, with a possible D match to TRBD2 (5 bases). The germline gives CDR1 SGDLS, CDR2 YYNGEE. Trimming removed 6 bases at V and 6 bases at J, with 13 bases between. The length of the CDR3 is 13 residues. CDR3 DNA sequence: TGTGCCAGCACAAGTTGGGAGTTCAATGAGCAGTTCTTC. It translates to CASTSWEFNEQFF.

CDR3 sequence: CASSSSELSTEAFF. Here the CDR3 DNA reads TGTGCCAGCAGCTCTAGCGAGTTGAGTACTGAAGCTTTCTTT. The chain carries TRBV11-2 and TRBJ1-1; D unresolved. Deletions cut 4 bases from V and 5 bases from J, with 14 bases between. The germline CDR1 and CDR2 sequences are SGHAT and FQNNGV. The CDR3 length is 14 residues.

V and J are TRBV6-5 and TRBJ1-1, with D possibly TRBD1 on 5 matching bases. This CDR3 contains 14 residues. The germline gives CDR1 MNHEY, CDR2 SVGAGI. V was trimmed by 2 bases and J by 2 bases, leaving 9 bases between them. The CDR3 loop reads CASSYSWGNTEAFF. CDR3 in DNA: TGTGCCAGCAGTTACAGCTGGGGCAACACTGAAGCTTTCTTT.

The rearrangement joins TRBV4-2 to TRBJ1-2; no reliable D call. V lost 0 bases to trimming and J lost 7 bases, with 6 bases between them. Germline V gene sequence: CDR1 LGHNA, CDR2 YNFKEQ. This CDR3 region has 12 residues. The CDR3 is CASSQEISGYTF. The CDR3 DNA reads TGTGCCAGCAGCCAAGAAATCAGTGGCTACACCTTC.

CDR3 bases: TGTGCCAGCAGTGAAACGGCAGGGTATACTGAAGCTTTCTTT. This encodes CASSETAGYTEAFF. This rearrangement joins TRBV2 to TRBJ1-1; a weak D match, TRBD1 (5 bases). The CDR3 spans 14 residues. The V end was cut by 2 bases, the J end by 5 bases, with 12 bases between. CDR1 SNHLY and CDR2 FYNNEI come from the germline V gene.

V usage is TRBV19 and J usage is TRBJ2-5, with D possibly matching TRBD1 (6 bases). Per the germline V gene, CDR1 is LNHDA and CDR2 is SQIVND (reference sequence). This CDR3 comprises 15 residues. V was shortened by 0 bases and J by 1 base, with 9 bases between the two germline ends. Written as DNA, the CDR3 is TGTGCCAGTAGTATAGACGGGACATTCCAAGAGACCCAGTACTTC. Encoded protein: CASSIDGTFQETQYF.

This clone was seen a single time. The rearrangement uses TRBV7-9 and TRBJ2-7, with 12 positions matching TRBD2. Germline-derived CDR1 and CDR2 are SEHNR and FQNEAQ (reference sequence). The J segment lost 1 base and the V segment lost 3 bases, leaving 10 bases of the junction unmatched. This CDR3 is 18 amino acids long. The CDR3 nucleotides read TGTGCCAGCAGCTTCCTAGCGGGAGGGCCTTTAAAGTCCTACGAGCAGTACTTC. It specifies CASSFLAGGPLKSYEQYF.

The rearrangement links TRBV28 to TRBJ1-2, with D perhaps TRBD1 (6 bases). CDR1 and CDR2 (germline): MDHEN, SYDVKM. This CDR3 has 13 residues. Trimming removed 5 bases at V and 4 bases at J, with 11 bases between. CDR3 in amino acids: CASSTTGFYGYTF. The CDR3 DNA sequence: TGTGCCAGCAGTACGACAGGTTTCTATGGCTACACCTTC.

This clone was detected a few times. The rearrangement uses TRBV2 and TRBJ1-1; TRBD1 might be the D (5 bases). The CDR3 runs to 12 residues. V was shortened by 7 bases and J by 0 bases, with 6 bases between the two germline ends. Germline V gives CDR1 SNHLY, CDR2 FYNNEI. CDR3 bases: TGTGCCAGCAACAGGCTGAACACTGAAGCTTTCTTT. Translated: CASNRLNTEAFF.

The chain is built from TRBV10-3 and TRBJ2-5; D remains ambiguous. V was clipped by 3 bases and J by 5 bases, with 4 bases between them. CDR3 length equals 11 residues. From germline, CDR1 is ENHRY and CDR2 SYGVKD. DNA of the CDR3: TGTGCCATCAGTGACTTGGAGACCCAGTACTTC. Translated: CAISDLETQYF.

V is TRBV30 and J is TRBJ2-5, with 9 nucleotides matching TRBD1. V lost 0 bases and J lost 5; bases outside the gene matches: 10. Germline CDR1 and CDR2: GTSNPN and SVGIG (reference sequence). The CDR3 runs 16 residues. CDR3 in DNA: TGTGCCTGGAGTGTGGGGTGGGACAGGGAGGGCGAGACCCAGTACTTC. It translates to CAWSVGWDREGETQYF.

This rearrangement joins TRBV9 to TRBJ2-7, with D perhaps matching TRBD1 (5 bases). Germline values: CDR1 SGDLS, CDR2 YYNGEE. The CDR3 spans 14 residues. V lost 4 bases to trimming and J lost 2 bases, with 13 bases between them. Written as DNA, the CDR3 is TGTGCCAGCAGCCCCCTGACAGACACCTACGAGCAGTACTTC. Translating gives CASSPLTDTYEQYF.

This sequence joins TRBV30 and TRBJ1-2; the match to TRBD1 covers 7 bases. The CDR3 spans 13 residues. J gave up 4 bases and V 4 bases, and 6 bases lay outside the gene matches. Germline loops: CDR1 GTSNPN, CDR2 SVGIG (reference sequence). The CDR3 nucleotides are TGTGCCTGGACAAAGGGGACAGCCTATGGCTACACCTTC. It encodes CAWTKGTAYGYTF.

The chain employs TRBV27 and TRBJ2-1; the match to TRBD2 covers 9 bases. Germline V lookup: CDR1 MNHEY, CDR2 SMNVEV (reference sequence). The junction had 5 bases not matched to a gene; V was cut back by 8 bases and J by 0 bases. The CDR3 runs to 15 residues. The chain's CDR3 is CASASGKYSYNEQFF. CDR3 DNA sequence: TGTGCCAGCGCTAGCGGGAAATACTCCTACAATGAGCAGTTCTTC.

The chain employs TRBV11-1 and TRBJ2-3, with 12 bases identical to TRBD2. Germline V gene lookup returns CDR1 SGHAT and CDR2 FQDESV (reference sequence). V lost 5 bases to trimming and J lost 2 bases; unmatched junction nucleotides: 5. The CDR3 totals 16 residues. CDR3 sequence reads: CASSPGTSGHTDTQYF. The CDR3 DNA follows: TGTGCCAGCAGCCCCGGGACTAGCGGGCACACAGATACGCAGTATTTT.

The chain joins TRBV18 to TRBJ2-7; 7 bases are shared with TRBD1. Germline V gene lookup returns CDR1 KGHSH and CDR2 LQKENI. This CDR3 has 15 amino acids. Trimming removed 4 bases from V and 2 bases from J; junction bases left unmatched: 8. The CDR3 spells CASSRTLGQTYEQYF. CDR3 nucleotide sequence: TGTGCCAGCTCACGGACTCTGGGACAGACCTACGAGCAGTACTTC.

This chain joins TRBV5-5 and TRBJ1-5; unclear D gene. This CDR3 has 12 residues. V was trimmed by 4 bases and J by 3 bases, leaving 5 bases between them. Germline lookup yields CDR1 SGHKS and CDR2 YYEKEE (reference sequence). CDR3 coding DNA: TGTGCCAGCAGCCGGTTCAATCAGCCCCAGCATTTT. This codes for CASSRFNQPQHF.